This note documents a single T cell receptor beta chain sequence. The antigen remains undetermined. CDR1 is SGHTA and CDR2 is FQGNSA in the germline V gene. J was trimmed by 7 bases and V by 3 bases; bases with no gene match: 18. This CDR3 has 19 amino acids. The sample belongs to a study of blood T cells in healthy people across ages. Study-wide results and limits: Measured against age, TCR beta diversity per million T cells decreased in a roughly linear manner.

For every donor, a draw yielded 8.5 to 10 milliliters of peripheral blood. Through a sample-barcoded 5' primer and a J-beta primer mix, a second PCR was run for 7 to 11 cycles. Tagging of each cDNA molecule was performed by a template-switch adaptor with 12 random nucleotides. TCRdb called the 5' RACE reads again in MiXCR, with one record for every CDR3 protein. Of roughly 1,800,000 distinct CDR3 sequences listed, roughly 49% are singletons. This receptor was identified in a woman between 40 and 55 years old in good health. The rearrangement uses TRBV7-2 and TRBJ2-1, with TRBD2 matching over 10 bases. The sequenced sample was blood. The CDR3 DNA reads as TGTGCCAGCAGCTTTCGCGGTCCCGGAGCGGGGGGGGTTTTAAATGAGCAGTTCTTC. Encoded protein: CASSFRGPGAGGVLNEQFF.